Listed below are T cell receptor beta chains from one sample, sequenced in a study of T cell responses to AZD1222 COVID-19 vaccine. Clones were read by immunoSEQ multiplex PCR, and TCRdb kept only the in-frame ones, dropping some. The sample consists of 120,000 to 150,000 clones, approximately 90% of them appearing once. The sample here was peripheral blood, taken on day 0 of MenACWY control vaccination. Receptor source: an adult in good health. The CDR3 runs from the conserved cysteine through the conserved F or W. A D gene is named only where the DNA matches it firmly. Clone size is stated in some rows and not others, as once, few, many or a class when expanded.

abundance	v_gene	d_gene	j_gene	CDR3nt	CDR3aa
NA	TRBV15	NA	TRBJ1-1	TGTGCCACCAGCAGAGATCTTGTATTGGCCCAGGAAGCTTTCTTT	CATSRDLVLAQEAFF
NA	TRBV25-1	NA	TRBJ2-5	TGTGCCAGCAGTGAATATCGCGGGGTGCAAGAGACCCAGTACTTC	CASSEYRGVQETQYF
NA	TRBV27	TRBD1	TRBJ1-2	TGTGCCAGCAGTTTAAGGGGTGACAGGGTTTTGGACGAGCACTATGGCTACACCTTC	CASSLRGDRVLDEHYGYTF
NA	TRBV7-9	NA	TRBJ1-4	TGTGCCAGCAGCTTAGGGGGGGCGAGTAATGAAAAACTGTTTTTT	CASSLGGASNEKLFF
once	TRBV6-1	TRBD1	TRBJ1-2	TGTGCCAGCTCTAGGGGGCCTAACTATGGCTACACCTTC	CASSRGPNYGYTF
NA	TRBV30	TRBD1	TRBJ2-7	TGTGCCTGGGGTGGGACAGGGGTATACGAGCAGTACTTC	CAWGGTGVYEQYF
NA	TRBV6-5	NA	TRBJ1-1	TGTGCCAGCAGTTACAGGGAGGGAACTGAAGCTTTCTTT	CASSYREGTEAFF
NA	TRBV28	TRBD1	TRBJ2-7	TGTGCCAGCAGTTCCAACGGACAGGTAGTCGGCGAGCAGTACTTC	CASSSNGQVVGEQYF
NA	TRBV12-3/TRBV12-4	NA	TRBJ2-7	TGTGCCAGCAGTTTGGGGCCTCCCGAGCAGTACTTC	CASSLGPPEQYF
NA	TRBV6-5	NA	TRBJ2-5	TGTGCCAGCAGTTACTTGGGGGTTCAAGAGACCCAGTACTTC	CASSYLGVQETQYF
NA	TRBV9	NA	TRBJ1-6	TGTGCCAGCAGCGTGGCACAGGATAATTCACCCCTCCACTTT	CASSVAQDNSPLHF
NA	TRBV19	TRBD1	TRBJ2-7	TGTGCCAGTAGTAGGACAGGGAGTGTCAACGAGCAGTACTTC	CASSRTGSVNEQYF
NA	TRBV3-1/TRBV3-2	NA	TRBJ2-3	TGTGCCAGCAGCCAAGAGCTCGACGTACGCACAGATACGCAGTATTTT	CASSQELDVRTDTQYF
NA	TRBV27	TRBD2	TRBJ2-2	TGTGCCAGCAGTTTGGGGGGACTAGCGGGAACCAACACCGGGGAGCTGTTTTTT	CASSLGGLAGTNTGELFF
NA	TRBV5-1	TRBD1	TRBJ1-2	TGCGCCAGCAGCTTGGCCCCAGGGGGCTCCTATAGTGGCTACACCTTC	CASSLAPGGSYSGYTF
NA	TRBV7-8	NA	TRBJ1-2	TGTGCCAGCAGCCTCGGGCCTGACCCGGGAGGCTACACCTTC	CASSLGPDPGGYTF
NA	TRBV24-1	NA	TRBJ1-5	TGTGCCACCCTTACTGGTCAGCCCCAGCATTTT	CATLTGQPQHF
NA	TRBV28	NA	TRBJ1-3	TGTGCCAGCAGTCCGGCCCAAGGGGGGCACACCATATATTTT	CASSPAQGGHTIYF
NA	TRBV19	NA	TRBJ1-5	TGTGCCAGTAGTATAGATCTTGACAGTGGCAATCAGCCCCAGCATTTT	CASSIDLDSGNQPQHF
NA	TRBV6-5	NA	TRBJ1-1	TGTGCCAGCAGGACCCTGGGAGACACGAACACTGAAGCTTTCTTT	CASRTLGDTNTEAFF
NA	TRBV5-4	TRBD2	TRBJ2-7	TGTGCCAGCAGTCTGACAGCGGGAGGGCCGAAGGAGCAGTACTTC	CASSLTAGGPKEQYF
NA	TRBV15	NA	TRBJ2-3	TGTGCCACCAGGCGGGACAGCTCCACAGATACGCAGTATTTT	CATRRDSSTDTQYF
NA	TRBV28	NA	TRBJ1-4	TGTGCCAGCAGTCCCCCCCGCAGGGTCCCTAGGGATGAAAAACTGTTTTTT	CASSPPRRVPRDEKLFF
NA	TRBV21-1	NA	TRBJ1-2	TGTGCCAGCAGCAAGACAGGGCAAACAGACTATGGCTACACCTTC	CASSKTGQTDYGYTF
few	TRBV28	TRBD1	TRBJ2-1	TGTGCCAGCATTCCCCCGGGACAGGGCAATGAGCAGTTCTTC	CASIPPGQGNEQFF
NA	TRBV2	TRBD2	TRBJ2-1	TGTGCCAGCAGTTCTAGCGGAGAGGGTGAGCAGTTCTTC	CASSSSGEGEQFF
NA	TRBV19	NA	TRBJ2-5	TGTGCCAGTAGGCAACGGGGATACCAAGAGACCCAGTACTTC	CASRQRGYQETQYF
NA	TRBV5-1	TRBD2	TRBJ2-2	TGCGCCAGCAGCTACTACGTGAGCGGGGGAACCGGGGAGCTGTTTTTT	CASSYYVSGGTGELFF
NA	TRBV19	NA	TRBJ1-5	TGTGCCAGTAGTATAGTAAGGACACGAAACAATCAGCCCCAGCATTTT	CASSIVRTRNNQPQHF
NA	TRBV7-8	NA	TRBJ1-3	TGTGCCAGCAGCCTCGCCTATTGGGCTAGCTCTGGAAACACCATATATTTT	CASSLAYWASSGNTIYF
NA	TRBV19	NA	TRBJ1-5	TGTGCCAGCGCCGAAGGGGGGGGTGTTAGCAATCAGCCCCAGCATTTT	CASAEGGGVSNQPQHF
NA	TRBV19	NA	TRBJ2-3	TGTGCCAGTAGTATGCGGGAAACAGATACGCAGTATTTT	CASSMRETDTQYF
NA	TRBV4-1	TRBD2	TRBJ2-2	TGCGCCAGCAGCCAATTCGGTCGCACTAGCGGGAGCGCCGGGGAGCTGTTTTTT	CASSQFGRTSGSAGELFF
NA	TRBV6-5	NA	TRBJ1-2	TGTGCCAGCATTAAGCTGGGGGAGACCTATGGCTACACCTTC	CASIKLGETYGYTF
NA	TRBV4-2	NA	TRBJ2-1	TGTGCCAGCAGCCAAGGAACCCAGCAGTTCTTC	CASSQGTQQFF
NA	TRBV25-1	NA	TRBJ1-2	TGTGCCAGCAGTGACTCCGGGGGGGATGGCTACACCTTC	CASSDSGGDGYTF
NA	TRBV27	TRBD1	TRBJ1-2	TGTGCCAGCAGTGCGGGACAGGGGATAAAATATGGCTACACCTTC	CASSAGQGIKYGYTF
NA	TRBV4-2	TRBD1	TRBJ1-1	TGTGCCAGCAGCCAAGATCTGGGCACAGGGGGCGGTTTAGAAGCTTTCTTT	CASSQDLGTGGGLEAFF
NA	TRBV5-1	TRBD2	TRBJ2-1	TGCGCCAGCAGCTTGGCTCTAGCGGGACATGGAAATGAGCAGTTCTTC	CASSLALAGHGNEQFF
NA	TRBV6-5	TRBD2	TRBJ2-7	TGTGCCAGCAGTTACTCGAGACTAGCGGGGGATGGCGAGCAGTACTTC	CASSYSRLAGDGEQYF
NA	TRBV5-1	TRBD1	TRBJ2-3	TGCGCCAGCAGCTTGGGACAGGGCGCACGGGATACGCAGTATTTT	CASSLGQGARDTQYF
once	TRBV18	NA	TRBJ1-5	TGTGCCAGCTCACGGGGGCGATCGGATCAGCCCCAGCATTTT	CASSRGRSDQPQHF
NA	TRBV28	NA	TRBJ2-7	TGTGCCAGCATGGAGGGCTACGAGCAGTACTTC	CASMEGYEQYF
NA	TRBV6-5	NA	TRBJ1-1	TGTGCCAGCAGTTCCGCGACAGGAGAAGCTTTCTTT	CASSSATGEAFF
NA	TRBV6-5	NA	TRBJ2-3	TGTGCCAGCAGTTACTCAGGACTGAACACAGATACGCAGTATTTT	CASSYSGLNTDTQYF
few	TRBV30	NA	TRBJ2-3	TGTGCCTGGAGGCCCAGCACAGATACGCAGTATTTT	CAWRPSTDTQYF
few	TRBV29-1	NA	TRBJ2-7	TGCAGCGTTGTCGACCCGGGGGAGCAGTACTTC	CSVVDPGEQYF
NA	TRBV19	TRBD1	TRBJ2-6	TGTGCCAGTAGTATTCTCGGACAGGGGAGTCCTGGGGCCAACGTCCTGACTTTC	CASSILGQGSPGANVLTF
NA	TRBV7-2	TRBD1	TRBJ2-7	TGTGCCAGCAGCCCCTGGGACAGCGGTTTCTCCTACGAGCAGTACTTC	CASSPWDSGFSYEQYF
NA	TRBV3-1/TRBV3-2	NA	TRBJ2-7	TGTGCCAGCAGCACGCCCGGGGAGGCCTCCGAGCAGTACTTC	CASSTPGEASEQYF
few	TRBV7-3	NA	TRBJ1-1	TGTGCCAGCAGCTTGGACAGATTGATGAACACTGAAGCTTTCTTT	CASSLDRLMNTEAFF
NA	TRBV6-4	NA	TRBJ1-5	TGTGCCAGCAGTGAGAGGACTAATCAGCCCCAGCATTTT	CASSERTNQPQHF
NA	TRBV24-1	TRBD1	TRBJ1-1	TGTGCCACCAGTTCAGGGGGCGCGGACACTGAAGCTTTCTTT	CATSSGGADTEAFF
NA	TRBV28	TRBD1	TRBJ1-2	TGTGCCAGCACGAGGACAGGGACCGGCTATGGCTACACCTTC	CASTRTGTGYGYTF
NA	TRBV3-1/TRBV3-2	TRBD2	TRBJ2-7	TGTGCCAGCAGCCAAGTGGGGACTAGGGTCTACGAGCAGTACTTC	CASSQVGTRVYEQYF
NA	TRBV27	TRBD1	TRBJ1-5	TGTGCCAGCAGTTTATCAAGGGGGCCGGGTCAGCCCCAGCATTTT	CASSLSRGPGQPQHF
NA	TRBV28	NA	TRBJ1-5	TGTGCCAGCAGTTTATGGGGGGCAAATCAGCCCCAGCATTTT	CASSLWGANQPQHF
once	TRBV7-3	TRBD1	TRBJ2-3	TGTGCCAGCAGCTTACTGGGACAGGGGAACACAGATACGCAGTATTTT	CASSLLGQGNTDTQYF
NA	TRBV24-1	NA	TRBJ2-1	TGTGCCACCAGTGATTTGGGCCTATCGATGTCTGAGCAGTTCTTC	CATSDLGLSMSEQFF